The present T cell receptor beta chain was sequenced within a study of blood T cell repertoires in COVID-19. Study-wide context: Donors in the United States, Italy and Spain gave samples during acute or convalescent COVID-19. Sample material is recorded as cDNA or gDNA derived from T cells, B-cell-depleted T cells, or PBMCs.

Deletions cut 3 bases from V and 6 bases from J, with 14 bases between. CDR1 is LNHNV and CDR2 is YYDKDF in the germline V gene (reference sequence). The CDR3 length is 15 residues. The Seattle site enrolled patients during active infection and followed them longitudinally. How the authors handled the data: Estimates of nucleated cell counts were drawn from the amplification of reference gene primers. The assay was immunoSEQ multiplex PCR, and TCRdb's table has in-frame clones only and misses some. The V and J calls and clone size are taken from that table; D and trimming were inferred from the DNA. The table lists 160,000 or so clones, more than 80% of them singletons.

The sequence derives from a woman aged 55-69 years with COVID-19, enrolled during active disease. The chain carries TRBV15 and TRBJ1-4, with D possibly being TRBD1 (5 bases). Material for sequencing was peripheral blood. In DNA, the CDR3 is TGTGCCACCAGCAGTGATGGGGCCGACCATGAAAAACTGTTTTTT. It codes for CATSSDGADHEKLFF. The full variable domain, its missing parts supplied by reference TRBV15 and TRBJ1-4, is DAMVIQNPRYQVTQFGKPVTLSCSQTLNHNVMYWYQQKSSQAPKLLFHYYDKDFNNEADTPDNFQSRRPNTSFCFLDIRSPGLGDTAMYLCATSSDGADHEKLFFGSGTQLSVL.